This T cell receptor beta chain came from a study of blood T cell repertoires in COVID-19. Study context: COVID-19 samples collected from the United States, Italy and Spain covered acute and convalescent phases. Sources were T cells, B-cell-depleted T cells, or PBMCs; the material itself was cDNA or gDNA.

In the authors' methods: Estimates of nucleated cell counts were drawn from the amplification of reference gene primers. The data were produced by immunoSEQ multiplex PCR, yet TCRdb's version contains in-frame clones alone and is incomplete. V, J and clone size were drawn from that table, and D and trimming were deduced from the DNA. The table lists 300,000 or so clones, around 80% of them singletons. Germline CDR1 SGHNT, CDR2 YENEEA. V was pared by 2 bases and J by 3 bases, with 8 bases between. The CDR3 runs to 14 residues. J is TRBJ2-1 and V is TRBV11-3; a weak D match, TRBD1 (5 bases). The sample taken for sequencing was peripheral blood. The source of this sequence is a woman between 50 and 59 years old with acute or convalescent COVID-19. This chain's CDR3 is CASSLIGDYNEQFF. The CDR3 DNA sequence: TGTGCCAGCAGCTTAATAGGGGACTACAATGAGCAGTTCTTC.